This T cell receptor beta chain was documented in a study of post-analysis software for immune sequencing data. This clonotype appeared once. Tagging with unique molecular identifiers was a feature of the TCR beta cDNA libraries. A single record per CDR3 protein comes from TCRdb applying MiXCR to the PCR reads. The top ten hold 4.9% of the sample, which has approximately 770,000 distinct CDR3 sequences, around 45% seen once. The source is a girl between 10 and 17 years old with multiple sclerosis. The sequenced sample was blood.

CDR3 sequence (DNA): TGTGCCAGCGAGGGGAGTGGTGAGGAGACCCAGTACTTC. Protein product: CASEGSGEETQYF. The J gene is TRBJ2-5, the V gene TRBV2; D may be TRBD1 or TRBD2 (5 bases each). Germline V gene lookup returns CDR1 SNHLY and CDR2 FYNNEI. V shed 8 bases and J shed 5 bases, with 15 bases lying between them. The CDR3 loop spans 13 amino acids. The full variable domain, with the rest looked up from reference TRBV2 and TRBJ2-5, is EPEVTQTPSHQVTQMGQEVILRCVPISNHLYFYWYRQILGQKVEFLVSFYNNEISEKSEIFDDQFSVERPDGSNFTLKIRSTKLEDSAMYFCASEGSGEETQYFGPGTRLLVL.